Sequencing of this T cell receptor (beta chain) was carried out in a study of T cell responses to AZD1222 COVID-19 vaccine. Turning to the study itself: Second doses that came at about 4 or about 12 weeks were put together. Overall study findings and caveats: Close to half of all spike-specific TCRs reportedly target regions of the variants that are unmutated.

Trimming at V came to 4 bases and at J to 1 base, leaving 1 base not matched to a gene. The CDR3 length is 15 residues. Germline lookup yields CDR1 SGHTA and CDR2 FQGNSA. In the case of this clone: Its matching antigen is unknown.

Libraries were prepared by immunoSEQ multiplex PCR; TCRdb keeps only in-frame clonotypes and omits some of them. The sample has more than 85,000 clones, about 89% seen once. This sequence was found in an adult in good health. The genes are TRBV7-2 and TRBJ2-3, with 11 bases matching TRBD2. The sample here was peripheral blood, taken on day 0 of AZD1222 vaccination. CDR3 coding DNA: TGTGCCAGCAGCTCGGGACTAGCGGGCACAGATACGCAGTATTTT. Its translation: CASSSGLAGTDTQYF.